One and the same sample provided the 13 T cell receptor beta chains below, sequenced in a study of shared clonotypes between healthy human individuals. This table comes from immunoSEQ multiplex PCR, and its TCRdb copy is limited to in-frame clones, with some not included. The sample includes fewer than 650,000 clones, around 78% seen only once; the top ten take around 13%. The sequencing input was PBMCs. The receptor set was obtained from a woman aged 40 to 50 in good health. Some clones in this sample may be carry-over from other donors' samples.

This chain links TRBV23-1 with TRBJ2-3; perhaps TRBD1 as D (5 bases). TRBV23-1 is an ORF; its function is uncertain. Between the trimmed V and J ends, which lost 6 bases and 0 bases, there was a span of 25 bases. This CDR3 comprises 19 residues. CDR3 DNA: TGCGCCAGCAGGGGCGGCGGCAGGAAATTTAAGGGGAGCACAGATACGCAGTATTTT. This gives the protein CASRGGGRKFKGSTDTQYF.

The table lists this clone with a few counts. This chain links TRBV15 with TRBJ2-1; 15 bases line up with TRBD2. In germline, CDR1 is LNHNV, CDR2 YYDKDF (reference sequence). V gave up 7 bases and J gave up 9 bases; unmatched junction bases: 10. The CDR3 is 16 residues long. The CDR3 DNA sequence: TGTGCCACCACAGTGGGTGGGACTAGCGGGAGGTCTGAGCAGTTCTTC. Its protein product is CATTVGGTSGRSEQFF.

This clone was seen a handful of times. This sequence joins TRBV7-9 and TRBJ2-1, with D perhaps TRBD2 (6 bases). The CDR3 totals 15 residues. Germline loops: CDR1 SEHNR, CDR2 FQNEAQ (reference sequence). Deletions cut 6 bases from V and 4 bases from J, with 16 bases between. CDR3 DNA sequence: TGTGCCAGCAGTACTTCTACGGGAGTTTACAATGAGCAGTTCTTC. Protein product: CASSTSTGVYNEQFF.

The chain links TRBV4-3 to TRBJ1-1; D is uncertain. V was clipped by 1 base and J by 8 bases, with 11 bases between them. Germline-derived CDR1 and CDR2 are LGHNA and YSLEER. This CDR3 has 13 amino acids. The DNA for the CDR3 is TGCGCCAGCAGCCAAGTTGTTTCACGAGAAGCTTTCTTT. This translates into CASSQVVSREAFF.

This chain links TRBV6-4 with TRBJ2-5; TRBD1 is a possible D gene (6 bases). CDR3 size: 13 residues. Germline V gene lookup returns CDR1 MRHNA and CDR2 SNTAGT. V lost 5 bases, J lost 3 bases, and 10 bases lay in between. Here the CDR3 DNA reads TGTGCCAGCAGTTACAGGGCTGAAGAGACCCAGTACTTC. It is translated as CASSYRAEETQYF.

In regard to this clone: A much larger clone is a single base away; this may be a read error. The rearrangement uses TRBV5-4 and TRBJ1-1; D remains ambiguous. Trimming shortened V by 0 bases and J by 1 base, and 10 bases separated the two germline ends. CDR1 SGHNT and CDR2 YYREEE come from the germline V gene (reference sequence). CDR3 length: 15 residues. The CDR3 DNA follows: TGTGCCAGCAGCTTGGCTTTGTCGGCGAACACTGAAGCTTTCTTT. As protein: CASSLALSANTEAFF.

The V gene is TRBV9, the J gene TRBJ2-2, with D tentatively TRBD2 (6 bases). The CDR3 has 15 residues. V lost 4 bases and J 0 bases, leaving 10 bases between the germline ends. Germline-derived CDR1 and CDR2 are SGDLS and YYNGEE. CDR3 DNA: TGTGCCAGCAGCCCCAGACTAGCGAACACCGGGGAGCTGTTTTTT. Its translation: CASSPRLANTGELFF. Full variable domain (rest looked up from reference TRBV9 and TRBJ2-2): DSGVTQTPKHLITATGQRVTLRCSPRSGDLSVYWYQQSLDQGLQFLIQYYNGEERAKGNILERFSAQQFPDLHSELNLSSLELGDSALYFCASSPRLANTGELFFGEGSRLTVL.

Concerning this clone: This likely came from a read error, as a far larger clone is one base away. The sample contains more than one DNA sequence encoding this CDR3. The chain combines TRBV4-1 with TRBJ2-7; unclear D gene. This CDR3 comprises 14 residues. CDR1 and CDR2 (germline): MGHRA, YSYEKL. The V end lost 4 bases, the J end lost 0 bases, and 10 bases lay between the germline ends. CDR3 sequence reads: CASSLQRYSYEQYF. The CDR3 DNA reads TGCGCCAGCAGCCTGCAGAGGTACTCCTACGAGCAGTACTTC.

The chain uses TRBV7-8 and TRBJ2-5; the D gene is possibly TRBD2 (7 bases). V gave up 5 bases and J gave up 5 bases, with 21 bases separating them. CDR1 is SGHVS and CDR2 is FQNEAQ in the germline V gene. The CDR3 runs to 16 residues. The CDR3 bases are TGTGCCAGCAGCCCAGGGGATGGGGGGGCGTGGGAGACCCAGTACTTC. This translates into CASSPGDGGAWETQYF.

V is TRBV7-9 and J is TRBJ2-3; TRBD1 matches at 8 bases. The J segment lost 5 bases and the V segment lost 5 bases, leaving 6 bases of the junction unmatched. The CDR3 runs 14 residues. Germline V gene data show CDR1 as SEHNR and CDR2 as FQNEAQ (reference sequence). CDR3 in amino acids: CASSIGQGIDTQYF. The CDR3 DNA reads as TGTGCCAGCAGCATCGGACAGGGAATAGATACGCAGTATTTT. The entire variable domain, with the rest obtained from reference TRBV7-9 and TRBJ2-3, is as follows: DTGVSQNPRHKITKRGQNVTFRCDPISEHNRLYWYRQTLGQGPEFLTYFQNEAQLEKSRLLSDRFSAERPKGSFSTLEIQRTEQGDSAMYLCASSIGQGIDTQYFGPGTRLTVL.

V and J are TRBV15 and TRBJ2-5; 9 bases match TRBD1. From germline, CDR1 is LNHNV and CDR2 YYDKDF (reference sequence). V lost 0 bases to trimming and J lost 6 bases; unmatched junction nucleotides: 2. The CDR3 is 14 residues long. CDR3 bases: TGTGCCACCAGCAGAGAGAACAGGGGGCAGACCCAGTACTTC. It translates to CATSRENRGQTQYF.

The rearrangement links TRBV18 to TRBJ1-3, with D unclear. This CDR3 has 13 amino acids. Germline V gene sequence: CDR1 KGHSH, CDR2 LQKENI. The V end lost 7 bases, the J end lost 1 base, and 8 bases lay between the germline ends. In DNA form, the CDR3 reads TGTGCCAGCTTCTGGGGTTCTGGAAACACCATATATTTT. The encoded protein is CASFWGSGNTIYF.

V is TRBV4-3 and J is TRBJ1-1, with D unresolved. Germline-derived CDR1 and CDR2 are LGHNA and YSLEER. V was trimmed by 0 bases and J by 3 bases, leaving 8 bases between them. The CDR3 has 14 amino acids. The CDR3 DNA follows: TGCGCCAGCAGCCAAGATGGGCGGCACACTGAAGCTTTCTTT. It encodes CASSQDGRHTEAFF.